The 18 T cell receptor beta chains below come from one sample, sequenced in a study of regulatory T cells in long-lasting Graves disease. CDR3-region Arm-PCR and iRepertoire HTBI primers produced the TCR beta libraries. TCRdb re-called the multiplex PCR reads with MiXCR, one entry per CDR3 protein. This table holds about 340,000 distinct CDR3 sequences, roughly a fifth found once. Time point meaning: persistent/refractory GD, antithyroid drugs over 5 years with positive TRAb. Preparation of the TCR library used RNA extracted from PBMCs. The starting material was peripheral blood mononuclear cells (PBMCs), obtained when the disease was refractory, from a patient treated with antithyroid drugs. These receptors originate from a female donor with Graves disease.

The genes are TRBV5-6 and TRBJ2-7; 7 bases are a match to TRBD2. Trimming took 3 bases from V and 11 from J; bases not matched to a gene: 17. Germline V lookup: CDR1 SGHDT, CDR2 YYEEEE. The CDR3 runs 15 residues. The CDR3: CASSSAPGPGGLEYF. CDR3 bases: TGTGCCAGCAGCTCCGCACCGGGTCCGGGGGGTTTGGAGTACTTC.

This clonotype was recorded a few times. The rearrangement uses TRBV19 and TRBJ2-1; 9 nucleotides match TRBD2. This CDR3 is 15 amino acids long. V dropped 5 bases and J dropped 7; count of bases not matched to a gene: 9. Germline assignment: CDR1 LNHDA and CDR2 SQIVND (reference sequence). The CDR3 loop is CASSPRLAVVNEQFF. The DNA of the CDR3 is TGTGCCAGTAGTCCGCGACTAGCGGTCGTGAATGAGCAGTTCTTC.

In nucleotides, the CDR3 is TGTGCCAGCAGACCCGGGAGGTTGCCATTCTACGAGCAGTACTTC. Translated, it gives CASRPGRLPFYEQYF. The chain recombines TRBV6-2 or TRBV6-3 with TRBJ2-7; 7 positions agree with TRBD2. V trimming: 6 bases; J trimming: 3 bases; junction bases outside the gene matches: 11. The CDR3 has 15 amino acids. Germline values: CDR1 MNHEY, CDR2 SVGEGT.

This clonotype was recorded many times. The rearrangement uses TRBV7-9 and TRBJ1-2, with D perhaps TRBD1 (5 bases). The CDR3 runs to 13 residues. V lost 6 bases and J lost 4, with 12 bases in between. Per the germline V gene, CDR1 is SEHNR and CDR2 is FQNEAQ (reference sequence). CDR3 DNA sequence: TGTGCCAGCAGTTTGGGACGGACCTATGGCTACACCTTC. This encodes CASSLGRTYGYTF.

A remark on this clonotype: A much larger clone is a single base away; this may be a read error. The chain recombines TRBV3-1 with TRBJ1-2; tentatively, D is TRBD1 (5 bases). V was shortened by 1 base and J by 4 bases, with 16 bases between the two germline ends. Looked up from germline, CDR1 is LGHDT and CDR2 is YNNKEL (reference sequence). This CDR3 comprises 16 residues. The DNA for the CDR3 is TGTGCCAGCAGCCAAGTACGTGACCGACAGCCCTATGGCTACACCTTC. Its protein is CASSQVRDRQPYGYTF.

The chain joins TRBV4-1 to TRBJ2-2; D is uncertain. Per germline, CDR1 MGHRA and CDR2 YSYEKL. CDR3 length: 15 amino acids. V lost 1 base, J lost 5 bases, and 11 bases lay in between. Written as DNA, the CDR3 is TGCGCCAGCAGCCAAGTAACCCGCCTAACCGGGGAGCTGTTTTTT. Its protein product is CASSQVTRLTGELFF.

With regard to this clonotype: A much larger clone sits a single nucleotide away, making a read error possible. The V call is TRBV12-3 or TRBV12-4, the J call TRBJ2-7, with TRBD2 matching over 9 bases. With 3 bases clipped from V and 3 bases from J, the junction kept 15 bases outside the gene matches. The CDR3 has 18 amino acids. The CDR3 sequence is CASSLAMIAGVRVYEQYF. The CDR3 nucleotides are TGTGCCAGCAGTTTGGCAATGATAGCGGGAGTTCGGGTCTACGAGCAGTACTTC.

This clonotype was seen repeatedly, ten times or more. The chain has TRBV6-5 and TRBJ2-7, with D maybe TRBD1 (6 bases). The CDR3 contains 14 residues. Germline lookup yields CDR1 MNHEY and CDR2 SVGAGI. V was cut by 0 bases and J by 3 bases, with 9 bases left in between. Written as DNA, the CDR3 is TGTGCCAGCAGTTACTCGGACAGAGACTACGAGCAGTACTTC. Protein sequence: CASSYSDRDYEQYF.

J is TRBJ1-1 and V is TRBV20-1; no clear D. V was cut by 5 bases and J by 1 base, with 8 bases left in between. CDR1 and CDR2 (germline): DFQATT, SNEGSKA (reference sequence). The CDR3 runs to 12 residues. In DNA, the CDR3 is TGCAGTGCTCCAACACCGAACACTGAAGCTTTCTTT. Its translation is CSAPTPNTEAFF.

This clonotype has only a few counts. The V and J genes are TRBV5-4 and TRBJ2-5; 11 bases align to TRBD2. The V and J ends lost 4 bases and 5 bases, in that order; junction bases with no gene match: 7. The CDR3 contains 15 residues. Germline V lookup: CDR1 SGHNT, CDR2 YYREEE (reference sequence). CDR3 region: CASSSSGRAAETQYF. In DNA form, the CDR3 reads TGTGCCAGCAGCAGTAGCGGGAGGGCTGCGGAGACCCAGTACTTC. The variable domain in full, completed from reference TRBV5-4 and TRBJ2-5, reads ETGVTQSPTHLIKTRGQQVTLRCSSQSGHNTVSWYQQALGQGPQFIFQYYREEENGRGNFPPRFSGLQFPNYSSELNVNALELDDSALYLCASSSSGRAAETQYFGPGTRLLVL.

This clonotype showed up many times. This chain connects TRBV10-3 to TRBJ1-2, with D possibly matching TRBD1 (5 bases). Trimming took off 11 bases at V and 6 bases at J, with 13 bases between the two ends. The CDR3 is 11 residues long. Germline lookup yields CDR1 ENHRY and CDR2 SYGVKD. This CDR3 is CAAGGSDGYTF. CDR3 coding DNA: TGTGCCGCTGGGGGGAGCGATGGCTACACCTTC.

The V gene is TRBV5-1, the J gene TRBJ2-7, with D possibly being TRBD2 (7 bases). V lost 0 bases and J lost 5, with 9 bases in between. The CDR3 consists of 13 residues. Germline V gene lookup returns CDR1 SGHRS and CDR2 YFSETQ. The DNA for the CDR3 is TGCGCCAGCAGCTTGGGGGGGGGGCACGAGCAGTACTTC. Protein sequence: CASSLGGGHEQYF.

This clonotype was detected many times. This chain connects TRBV7-8 to TRBJ1-5, with TRBD1 matching 10 bases. This CDR3 is built from 17 residues. V gave up 5 bases and J gave up 5 bases; unmatched junction bases: 12. Germline-derived CDR1 and CDR2 are SGHVS and FQNEAQ. The CDR3 loop is CASSQIPGQGLYQPQHF. Written as DNA, the CDR3 is TGTGCCAGCAGCCAAATACCGGGACAGGGGCTGTATCAGCCCCAGCATTTT.

A note on this clonotype: At one end, the junction sequence differs from germline, possibly due to a read error. V and J are TRBV11-2 and TRBJ1-1; D not resolved. CDR3 length equals 14 residues. CDR1 is SGHAT, CDR2 FQNNGV, per germline. This CDR3 is CASSPLTAGTGAFF. The CDR3 DNA is TGTGCCAGCAGCCCCCTTACGGCAGGTACTGGAGCTTTCTTT.

This clonotype has ten or more counts. This sequence joins TRBV11-3 and TRBJ2-7; no clear D. CDR1 is SGHNT, CDR2 YENEEA, per germline. The V end was cut by 5 bases, the J end by 11 bases, with 13 bases between. The CDR3 spans 11 residues. The CDR3 sequence: CASSTGPMKYF. CDR3 sequence (DNA): TGTGCCAGCAGCACCGGGCCCATGAAGTACTTC.

V gene TRBV20-1 combines with J gene TRBJ2-3; D gene unclear. The CDR3 is 15 amino acids. Germline assignment: CDR1 DFQATT and CDR2 SNEGSKA (reference sequence). Trimming left V 0 bases short and J 3 bases short, with 13 bases between. The CDR3: CSARDRRGGTDTQYF. The CDR3 bases are TGCAGTGCTAGAGATCGTCGTGGTGGGACAGATACGCAGTATTTT.

In this sample, this clonotype turned up a few times. The gene calls are TRBV9 and TRBJ1-5; TRBD1 is a possible D gene (5 bases). This CDR3 comprises 15 residues. The germline V gene encodes CDR1 SGDLS and CDR2 YYNGEE. V was trimmed by 3 bases and J by 6 bases, leaving 16 bases between them. The CDR3 loop is CASSASGRMTQPQHF. Here the CDR3 DNA reads TGTGCCAGCAGCGCTTCAGGGAGAATGACTCAGCCCCAGCATTTT.

The chain employs TRBV19 and TRBJ2-7; perhaps D is TRBD1 or TRBD2 (5 bases each). The CDR3 spans 14 residues. Germline V lookup: CDR1 LNHDA, CDR2 SQIVND (reference sequence). V lost 4 bases, J lost 3 bases, and 13 bases lay in between. CDR3 in DNA: TGTGCCAGTAGTAATGTCCTGGGGGACTACGAGCAGTACTTC. Translated, it gives CASSNVLGDYEQYF.